These T cell receptor beta chains were read from a single sample in a study of cytomegalovirus exposure and HLA in healthy donors. Clones were sequenced by immunoSEQ multiplex PCR, and TCRdb holds only the in-frame ones, with some missing. The sample includes roughly 300,000 clones, about 90% of them seen just once. Sequencing was done on a sample of PBMCs. The receptors were gathered from a woman aged 30 to 39 in good health and CMV-seropositive. Both conserved end residues are part of each CDR3. D genes are given only for firm matches. Expanded clones are given a class, and other clones once, few, many or no size at all.

CASSLMWGFGNQPQHF,TGTGCCAGCAGTTTAATGTGGGGTTTCGGCAATCAGCCCCAGCATTTT,TRBJ1-5,-,TRBV28,-
CASSLGRSGELFF,TGTGCCAGCAGCTTAGGCCGTTCCGGGGAGCTGTTTTTT,TRBJ2-2,-,TRBV13,-
CASSLTGVYGYTF,TGTGCCAGCAGCCTGACAGGAGTCTATGGCTACACCTTC,TRBJ1-2,-,TRBV28,-
CAWSVLGQGGYTF,TGTGCCTGGAGTGTACTGGGGCAGGGGGGCTACACCTTC,TRBJ1-2,once,TRBV30,-
CASSERGTLNTEAFF,TGTGCCAGCAGCGAAAGGGGAACTTTGAACACTGAAGCTTTCTTT,TRBJ1-1,once,TRBV6-1,-
CASKAPSEGANGNTIYF,TGTGCCAGCAAGGCCCCCTCCGAGGGGGCAAACGGAAACACCATATATTTT,TRBJ1-3,-,TRBV27,TRBD1
CASSRTGYEQFF,TGTGCCAGCAGCCGGACAGGGTATGAGCAGTTCTTC,TRBJ2-1,-,TRBV7-2,TRBD1
CASSPGGNEQYF,TGTGCCAGCAGCCCGGGGGGTAACGAGCAGTACTTC,TRBJ2-7,-,TRBV6-6,TRBD2
CASSWRGTGLATGYVEQFF,TGTGCCAGCAGCTGGCGAGGAACGGGGCTGGCGACCGGATATGTTGAGCAGTTCTTC,TRBJ2-1,-,TRBV5-6,-
CASSSRGTLNTEAFF,TGTGCCAGCAGCTCAAGGGGAACACTGAACACTGAAGCTTTCTTT,TRBJ1-1,-,TRBV5-6,-
CASSEFLPGLSSGNTIYF,TGTGCCAGCAGCGAGTTCTTGCCGGGACTCAGCTCTGGAAACACCATATATTTT,TRBJ1-3,-,TRBV7-7,-
CASSELGLLGTEAFF,TGTGCCAGCTCCGAATTGGGCCTCCTAGGCACTGAAGCTTTCTTT,TRBJ1-1,-,TRBV7-6,-
CASSYRQGGTEAFF,TGTGCCAGCAGTTACCGCCAGGGGGGCACTGAAGCTTTCTTT,TRBJ1-1,-,TRBV6-5,TRBD1
CASSDGQGGTNEKLFF,TGTGCCAGCAGCGACGGACAGGGCGGCACTAATGAAAAACTGTTTTTT,TRBJ1-4,-,TRBV9,TRBD1
CASSPGRWNTEAFF,TGTGCCAGCAGCCCGGGCCGCTGGAACACTGAAGCTTTCTTT,TRBJ1-1,few,TRBV7-2,-
CASSGQPNTGELFF,TGTGCCAGTTCGGGACAGCCGAACACCGGGGAGCTGTTTTTT,TRBJ2-2,few,TRBV28,TRBD1
CASSYSPGTVYGYTF,TGTGCCAGCAGTTACTCTCCGGGGACGGTCTATGGCTACACCTTC,TRBJ1-2,-,TRBV6-5,-
CASSVYRGTGELFF,TGTGCCAGCAGCGTCTACAGGGGGACCGGGGAGCTGTTTTTT,TRBJ2-2,-,TRBV5-6,TRBD1
CASSLNHEQYF,TGTGCCAGCAGTTTAAATCACGAGCAGTACTTC,TRBJ2-7,-,TRBV27,-
CASSLTSVEAFF,TGTGCCAGCAGCTTAACATCGGTAGAAGCTTTCTTT,TRBJ1-1,-,TRBV7-3,-
CASSVAFPASGTDTQYF,TGTGCCAGCAGCGTAGCTTTTCCGGCTAGCGGGACAGATACGCAGTATTTT,TRBJ2-3,once,TRBV9,TRBD2
CASSLVSGPTAYEQYF,TGTGCCAGCAGCTTAGTATCAGGGCCGACCGCCTACGAGCAGTACTTC,TRBJ2-7,-,TRBV7-9,-
CASRRTQTSYEQYF,TGTGCCAGCAGGAGGACCCAAACCTCCTACGAGCAGTACTTC,TRBJ2-7,-,TRBV27,-
CASSETGGSGNTIYF,TGTGCCAGCAGTGAGACAGGGGGCTCTGGAAACACCATATATTTT,TRBJ1-3,-,TRBV28,TRBD1
CASSVAAGKPNTGELFF,TGTGCCAGCAGCGTAGCAGCGGGGAAACCGAACACCGGGGAGCTGTTTTTT,TRBJ2-2,-,TRBV9,TRBD2
CASSSLDSESSYEQYF,TGCGCCAGCAGCTCCCTGGACAGCGAGAGCTCCTACGAGCAGTACTTC,TRBJ2-7,-,TRBV5-1,-
CASSQGGRPYEQYF,TGCGCCAGCAGCCAAGGGGGGCGGCCCTACGAGCAGTACTTC,TRBJ2-7,few,TRBV4-1,-
CASSRRGYVEQFF,TGTGCCAGCAGCCGCAGGGGCTACGTTGAGCAGTTCTTC,TRBJ2-1,-,TRBV11-3,-
CSVGQSYGYTF,TGCAGCGTGGGACAGAGTTATGGCTACACCTTC,TRBJ1-2,-,TRBV29-1,TRBD1
CASSRALGEKLFF,TGTGCCAGCAGCCGAGCCTTGGGGGAAAAACTGTTTTTT,TRBJ1-4,-,TRBV7-2,-
CASSADSGVSYEQYF,TGTGCCAGCAGCGCCGATAGCGGGGTTTCCTACGAGCAGTACTTC,TRBJ2-7,-,TRBV9,TRBD2
CASSVRGVGIYEQYF,TGTGCCAGCAGCGTGCGTGGCGTGGGGATTTACGAGCAGTACTTC,TRBJ2-7,-,TRBV5-6,-
CASTPDRVWMGRQYF,TGTGCCAGCACCCCAGACCGGGTCTGGATGGGGCGGCAGTACTTC,TRBJ2-7,-,TRBV28,-
CASSTGAYEQYF,TGTGCCAGCAGCACAGGGGCCTACGAGCAGTACTTC,TRBJ2-7,-,TRBV14,TRBD1
CASGDRGTNYGYTF,TGTGCCAGTGGGGACAGGGGCACTAACTATGGCTACACCTTC,TRBJ1-2,-,TRBV19,TRBD1
CASSGTGTGGNGYTF,TGTGCCAGCAGTGGTACCGGGACAGGGGGTAATGGCTACACCTTC,TRBJ1-2,-,TRBV25-1,TRBD1
CASSQDLSGGYEQYF,TGTGCCAGCAGCCAAGATCTTTCTGGGGGCTACGAGCAGTACTTC,TRBJ2-7,-,TRBV4-2,-
CASSPQGREQYF,TGTGCCAGCAGTCCACAGGGACGCGAGCAGTACTTC,TRBJ2-7,-,TRBV6-5,-
CSAEDSGRSFF,TGCAGTGCTGAGGATAGCGGGAGATCGTTCTTC,TRBJ2-1,-,TRBV20-1,TRBD2
CASSLAGVSNTGELFF,TGCGCCAGCAGCTTGGCCGGGGTTTCGAACACCGGGGAGCTGTTTTTT,TRBJ2-2,-,TRBV5-1,-
CASSVKEKTQYF,TGTGCCAGCAGCGTAAAGGAAAAGACCCAGTACTTC,TRBJ2-5,few,TRBV11-2,-
CATQNFGGARETQYF,TGTGCCACCCAGAACTTCGGGGGGGCCCGGGAGACCCAGTACTTC,TRBJ2-5,once,TRBV2,TRBD2
CASSQDPQAGELFF,TGCGCCAGCAGCCAAGATCCACAGGCTGGGGAGCTGTTTTTT,TRBJ2-2,-,TRBV4-1,-
CASSQEPGGGYGQFF,TGCGCCAGCAGCCAAGAGCCTGGGGGGGGGTATGGGCAGTTCTTC,TRBJ2-1,-,TRBV4-3,TRBD2
CASRSGLAGGMEQFF,TGTGCCAGCAGGTCGGGACTAGCGGGAGGCATGGAGCAGTTCTTC,TRBJ2-1,-,TRBV7-9,TRBD2
CATSRPSIGTSGDYNEQFF,TGTGCCACCAGCAGACCCTCCATCGGGACTAGCGGGGACTACAATGAGCAGTTCTTC,TRBJ2-1,-,TRBV15,TRBD2
CASSRRTGFEAFF,TGTGCCAGCAGCCGAAGGACAGGATTTGAAGCTTTCTTT,TRBJ1-1,few,TRBV11-2,TRBD1
CASSQQGFEQYF,TGTGCCAGCAGTCAACAGGGGTTCGAGCAGTACTTC,TRBJ2-7,-,TRBV2,TRBD1
CASSLPGRQNYEQYF,TGTGCCAGCAGCTTGCCGGGACGGCAGAATTACGAGCAGTACTTC,TRBJ2-7,-,TRBV11-1,-
CASSFEGRETQYF,TGTGCCAGCAGCTTTGAGGGGCGGGAGACCCAGTACTTC,TRBJ2-5,-,TRBV11-2,-
CASSLIVTGELFF,TGTGCCAGCAGCTTGATAGTAACCGGGGAGCTGTTTTTT,TRBJ2-2,-,TRBV7-7,-
CASSEAQWNSLYSNQPQHF,TGTGCCAGCAGTGAAGCGCAGTGGAACAGCCTCTATAGCAATCAGCCCCAGCATTTT,TRBJ1-5,once,TRBV6-1,-
CASSVNNSPLHF,TGTGCCAGCAGTGTAAATAATTCACCCCTCCACTTT,TRBJ1-6,many,TRBV28,-
CASSPLGGGYTF,TGTGCCAGCAGCCCCTTGGGGGGCGGCTACACCTTC,TRBJ1-2,-,TRBV7-7,-
CASSQDNRGRGSYEQYF,TGTGCCAGCAGCCAAGATAATCGGGGGCGCGGCTCCTACGAGCAGTACTTC,TRBJ2-7,once,TRBV4-2,-
CASSVANGNTEAFF,TGTGCCAGCAGCGTAGCGAATGGGAACACTGAAGCTTTCTTT,TRBJ1-1,-,TRBV9,-
CAWSPGTGRTGELFF,TGTGCCTGGAGTCCCGGGACAGGTCGGACCGGGGAGCTGTTTTTT,TRBJ2-2,-,TRBV30,TRBD1
CASSHNPAYEQYF,TGTGCCAGCAGTCATAACCCCGCCTACGAGCAGTACTTC,TRBJ2-7,few,TRBV6-6,-
CAWSTAIGGQSGGYTF,TGTGCCTGGAGTACGGCGATTGGGGGACAATCTGGTGGCTACACCTTC,TRBJ1-2,few,TRBV30,-